This T cell receptor (beta chain) was found in a study of identical twins. Whole-study findings and limits: Clonotypes of the beta chain that were abundant in cord blood carried fewer insertions (memory repertoires showed none). Part of the zero-insertion signal could reflect confounding by invariant MAIT and iNKT cells.

Donors were all healthy Caucasians. TCRdb re-analysed the 5' RACE reads in MiXCR, keeping a single row per CDR3 protein. The sample lists around 1.7 million distinct CDR3 sequences; more than 30% were seen once. Note on this clonotype: Its target is unknown.

Germline CDR1 DFQATT, CDR2 SNEGSKA (reference sequence). The CDR3 spans 12 residues. The sequence was obtained from a newborn girl in good health. The chain has TRBV20-1 and TRBJ1-2, with 7 bases lining up with TRBD1. Sequencing input: cord blood. The CDR3 sequence is CSENRGNYGYTF. CDR3 coding DNA: TGCAGCGAAAACAGGGGAAACTATGGCTACACCTTC.